This TCR beta chain was sequenced for a study of cytomegalovirus exposure and HLA in healthy donors. Vbeta (60) and Jbeta (13) primers were used in the PCR. Assay: immunoSEQ multiplex PCR; the TCRdb copy retains only in-frame clones and omits some. Its table records 150,000 to 250,000 clones. CDR3 size: 14 residues. The V gene's germline CDR1 is SEHNR and CDR2 FQNEAQ (reference sequence). Trimming removed 1 base at V and 2 bases at J, with 8 bases between. Source material: PBMCs. This chain links TRBV7-9 with TRBJ2-5; D call uncertain. This TCR was sampled from a boy younger than 18 in good health and CMV-seronegative. The CDR3 loop reads CASSLVGTQETQYF. As DNA, the CDR3 is TGTGCCAGCAGCTTAGTTGGTACTCAAGAGACCCAGTACTTC.